Detailed here is one TCR beta chain. CDR3 size: 17 residues. Trimming removed 4 bases from V and 5 bases from J; junction bases left unmatched: 13. Germline V lookup: CDR1 SGHKS, CDR2 YYEKEE (reference sequence). This sample stems from a study of blood T cell repertoires in COVID-19. Study overall: The analysed material was cDNA or gDNA that came from T cells, B-cell-depleted T cells, or PBMCs.

Original methodology: Nucleated cell counts were estimated from reference gene primer amplification. Sequencing was performed with immunoSEQ multiplex PCR; in TCRdb, only in-frame clones are kept and a portion is missing. D and trimming were read from the DNA, whereas the V and J calls and clone size are those reported in that table. The table shows more than 65,000 clones, with more than 60% occurring only once. Sequencing input: peripheral blood. The clonotype was recovered from a woman older than 75 with active or convalescent COVID-19. The V and J genes are TRBV5-5 and TRBJ1-5, with TRBD1 identical over 9 bases. Here the CDR3 reads CASSLRDRASGDQPQHF. CDR3 bases: TGTGCCAGCAGCCTAAGGGACAGGGCGAGCGGCGATCAGCCCCAGCATTTT. The full variable domain, completed using reference TRBV5-5 and TRBJ1-5, is DAGVTQSPTHLIKTRGQQVTLRCSPISGHKSVSWYQQVLGQGPQFIFQYYEKEERGRGNFPDRFSARQFPNYSSELNVNALLLGDSALYLCASSLRDRASGDQPQHFGDGTRLSIL.